A selection of T cell receptor beta chains follows, all from one sample in a study of Graves' ophthalmopathy and Graves' hyperthyroidism. Each CDR3 protein is one row after TCRdb ran MiXCR on the multiplex PCR reads. The table includes about 24,000 distinct CDR3 sequences, 45% to 60% detected once. The source material was peripheral blood. The source is an adult woman with stable Graves' hyperthyroidism. The CDR3 runs from the conserved cysteine through the conserved F or W. A D gene is named only where the DNA matches it firmly. Where a row states a size, it is once, few, many or the class of an expanded clone; other rows omit it.

D,J,V,size,CDR3,DNA
TRBD2,TRBJ2-2,TRBV19,-,CATGGIGGELFF,TGTGCCACGGGGGGGATTGGCGGGGAGCTGTTTTTT
-,TRBJ2-6,TRBV6-1,-,CASSESANVLTF,TGTGCCAGCAGTGAATCGGCCAACGTCCTGACTTTC
-,TRBJ2-7,TRBV6-6,many,CASSYSGRKNYEQYF,TGTGCCAGCAGTTACTCCGGACGGAAAAACTACGAGCAGTACTTC
-,TRBJ1-4,TRBV30,many,CAWSGVGAANEKLFF,TGTGCCTGGAGTGGGGTTGGGGCCGCTAATGAAAAACTGTTTTTT
-,TRBJ2-7,TRBV10-2,medium-sized,CASSESGQSSSYEQYF,TGCGCCAGCAGTGAGAGCGGACAGTCTAGCTCCTACGAGCAGTACTTC
TRBD1,TRBJ1-6,TRBV6-4,medium-sized,CASSDGQGASPLHF,TGTGCCAGCAGTGACGGACAGGGGGCTTCACCCCTCCACTTT
-,TRBJ2-3,TRBV5-6,-,CASSLSRADTQYF,TGTGCCAGCAGCTTGAGTAGGGCAGATACGCAGTATTTT
TRBD2,TRBJ2-3,TRBV20-1,-,CSARTSGRGADTQYF,TGCAGTGCGAGGACTAGCGGGAGAGGCGCAGATACGCAGTATTTT
TRBD2,TRBJ2-3,TRBV6-4,-,CASSDAPSGSYNEQYF,TGTGCCAGCAGTGACGCACCTAGCGGATCCTACAATGAGCAGTATTTT
-,TRBJ1-1,TRBV12-3/TRBV12-4,many,CASKWVGGTEAFF,TGTGCCAGCAAGTGGGTGGGCGGCACTGAAGCTTTCTTT
TRBD1,TRBJ1-5,TRBV7-4,once,CASSLYAGGAIQPQHF,TGTGCCAGCAGCTTGTATGCAGGGGGCGCTATTCAGCCCCAGCATTTT
TRBD2,TRBJ2-3,TRBV10-2,-,CASSGSAGGPDTQYF,TGCGCCAGCAGTGGTAGCGCGGGAGGGCCAGATACGCAGTATTTT
TRBD2,TRBJ2-1,TRBV6-1,-,CASSENGIWTSDNEQFF,TGTGCCAGCAGTGAAAACGGGATTTGGACTAGCGACAATGAGCAGTTCTTC
TRBD2,TRBJ2-2,TRBV7-2,many,CASSWGGMRDSQNPGELFF,TGTGCCAGCAGCTGGGGGGGAATGAGGGACTCTCAGAACCCCGGGGAGCTGTTTTTT
-,TRBJ2-1,TRBV27,many,CASSLWGIYNEQFF,TGTGCCAGCAGTTTATGGGGGATATACAATGAGCAGTTCTTC
-,TRBJ1-1,TRBV6-6,-,CVSRNGGATEAFF,TGTGTCAGCAGAAACGGAGGGGCCACGGAAGCTTTCTTT
TRBD2,TRBJ2-1,TRBV9,-,CASSVIGTSGWNEQFF,TGTGCCAGCAGCGTAATCGGGACTAGCGGGTGGAATGAGCAGTTCTTC
TRBD1,TRBJ1-4,TRBV29-1,-,CSVGTGNEKLFF,TGCAGCGTGGGGACAGGGAATGAAAAACTGTTTTTT
TRBD1,TRBJ2-7,TRBV2,-,CASNLGTGESYEQYF,TGTGCCAGCAATCTCGGGACAGGGGAATCCTACGAGCAGTACTTC
TRBD2,TRBJ2-2,TRBV7-9,-,CASSPVRLAETNTGELFF,TGTGCCAGCAGCCCCGTAAGACTAGCGGAGACGAACACCGGGGAGCTGTTTTTT
TRBD1,TRBJ2-5,TRBV24-1,-,CATSVTGTEMRETQYF,TGTGCCACCAGTGTTACAGGGACAGAGATGCGAGAGACCCAGTACTTC
TRBD1,TRBJ2-5,TRBV3-1,-,CASSLAAGQGRTQYF,TGTGCCAGCAGCCTGGCCGCCGGACAGGGGCGGACCCAGTACTTC
-,TRBJ2-5,TRBV18,many,CASSPRRGQETQYF,TGTGCCAGCTCACCTCGGCGGGGTCAAGAGACCCAGTACTTC
-,TRBJ2-7,TRBV30,many,CAWSPGTARKGQYF,TGTGCCTGGAGTCCAGGGACGGCCCGGAAAGGGCAGTACTTC
-,TRBJ1-5,TRBV5-1,many,CASSLGGASNQPQHF,TGCGCCAGCAGCTTGGGGGGGGCTAGCAATCAGCCCCAGCATTTT
TRBD2,TRBJ2-1,TRBV20-1,-,CSAPGAGSYNEQFF,TGCAGTGCCCCGGGAGCGGGGTCCTACAATGAGCAGTTCTTC
-,TRBJ2-7,TRBV9,-,CASSVEGGWSYEQYF,TGTGCCAGCAGCGTAGAAGGGGGGTGGTCCTACGAGCAGTACTTC
TRBD2,TRBJ2-1,TRBV20-1,-,CSASASGKRWEQFF,TGCAGTGCTTCCGCTAGCGGCAAGCGATGGGAGCAGTTCTTC
-,TRBJ2-7,TRBV20-1,-,CSAPGRPYEQYF,TGCAGTGCTCCGGGACGCCCTTACGAGCAGTACTTC
-,TRBJ2-3,TRBV6-4,few,CASSEREENEQYF,TGTGCCAGCAGTGAGAGGGAGGAAAATGAGCAGTATTTT
-,TRBJ2-5,TRBV20-1,once,CSAETQYF,TGCAGTGCTGAGACGCAGTACTTC
-,TRBJ2-7,TRBV28,many,CASKLRQRSSYEQYF,TGTGCCAGCAAACTTAGGCAGCGGAGCTCCTACGAGCAGTACTTC
-,TRBJ2-7,TRBV7-8,-,CASSAYRMRASSHEQYF,TGTGCCAGCAGCGCATACCGGATGAGGGCCAGCTCCCACGAGCAGTACTTC
TRBD2,TRBJ2-1,TRBV7-2,-,CASSIAGTSGANSYNERFF,TGTGCCAGCAGCATCGCCGGGACTAGCGGGGCCAACTCCTACAATGAGCGGTTCTTC
-,TRBJ2-1,TRBV10-1,-,CASSESGAYNEQFF,TGCGCCAGCAGTGAAAGCGGAGCCTACAATGAGCAGTTCTTC
-,TRBJ2-7,TRBV24-1,medium-sized,CATSDPGQYEQYF,TGTGCCACCAGTGACCCCGGACAATACGAGCAGTACTTC
-,TRBJ2-3,TRBV19,many,CASSKTGRGTDTQYF,TGTGCCAGTAGTAAGACAGGGAGGGGCACAGATACGCAGTATTTT
-,TRBJ2-3,TRBV9,many,CASRAGRASTDTQYF,TGTGCCAGCCGGGCGGGCAGAGCTAGCACAGATACGCAGTATTTT
TRBD1,TRBJ2-1,TRBV11-2,-,CASSSRTGNDEQFF,TGTGCCAGCAGCTCCCGGACAGGAAATGATGAGCAGTTCTTC
-,TRBJ2-2,TRBV19,-,CASSMVGELLF,TGTGCCAGTAGTATGGTCGGGGAGCTGCTTTTT